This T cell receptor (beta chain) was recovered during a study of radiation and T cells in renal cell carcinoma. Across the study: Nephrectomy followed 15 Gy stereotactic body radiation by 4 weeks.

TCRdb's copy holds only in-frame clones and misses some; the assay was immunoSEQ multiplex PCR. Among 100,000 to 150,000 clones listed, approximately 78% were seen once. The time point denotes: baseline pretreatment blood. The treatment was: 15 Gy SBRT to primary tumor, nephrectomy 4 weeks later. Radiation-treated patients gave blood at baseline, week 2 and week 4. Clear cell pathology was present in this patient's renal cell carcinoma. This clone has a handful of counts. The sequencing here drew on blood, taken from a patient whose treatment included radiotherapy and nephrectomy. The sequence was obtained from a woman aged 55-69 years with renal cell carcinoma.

CDR3 nucleotide sequence: TGTGCCAGCAGCTTGAATTCGGGGGCAGGGGCCAACGTCCTGACTTTC. Protein product: CASSLNSGAGANVLTF. The V call is TRBV5-4, the J call TRBJ2-6, with D perhaps being TRBD1 or TRBD2 (6 bases each). The CDR3 has 16 residues. Germline V gives CDR1 SGHNT, CDR2 YYREEE (reference sequence). The V and J ends lost 1 base and 4 bases respectively, with 12 bases between them.